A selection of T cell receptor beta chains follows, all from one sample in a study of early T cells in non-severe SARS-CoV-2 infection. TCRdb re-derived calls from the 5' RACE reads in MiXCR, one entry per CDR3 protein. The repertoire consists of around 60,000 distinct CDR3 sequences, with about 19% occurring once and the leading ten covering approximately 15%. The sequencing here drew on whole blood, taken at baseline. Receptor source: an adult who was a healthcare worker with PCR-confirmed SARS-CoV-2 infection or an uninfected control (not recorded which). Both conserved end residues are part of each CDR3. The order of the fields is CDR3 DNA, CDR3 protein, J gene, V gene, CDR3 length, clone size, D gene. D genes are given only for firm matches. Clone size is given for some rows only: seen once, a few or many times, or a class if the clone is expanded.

TGTGCCAGCAGCCTGACGGGACATTCCACAGATACGCAGTATTTT	CASSLTGHSTDTQYF	TRBJ2-3	TRBV12-3/TRBV12-4	15	few	.
TGTGCCAGCAGCTTACAATCGACAGGGAGTGATACGCAGTATTTT	CASSLQSTGSDTQYF	TRBJ2-3	TRBV13	15	few	TRBD1
TGCAGCGTTCGTAACACTGAAGCTTTCTTT	CSVRNTEAFF	TRBJ1-1	TRBV29-1	10	few	.
TGCAGCGTTGAAGGACTAGACACAGATACGCAGTATTTT	CSVEGLDTDTQYF	TRBJ2-3	TRBV29-1	13	.	.
TGTGCCAGCAGCCGGGGCCCGGCGGATTCACCCCTCCACTTT	CASSRGPADSPLHF	TRBJ1-6	TRBV7-6	14	few	.
TGTGCCAGCAGTTCACGGACAGAAGCTAATGAAAAACTGTTTTTT	CASSSRTEANEKLFF	TRBJ1-4	TRBV28	15	many	.
TGTGCCAGCAGCCAAGACCGGGATTCACCCCTCCACTTT	CASSQDRDSPLHF	TRBJ1-6	TRBV3-1	13	few	.
TGTGCCAGCAGTTACCGACAGGGGAGCACTGAAGCTTTCTTT	CASSYRQGSTEAFF	TRBJ1-1	TRBV6-6	14	.	TRBD1
TGTGCCAGCAGCCTGCGACAGGTCGGTAACACTGAAGCTTTCTTT	CASSLRQVGNTEAFF	TRBJ1-1	TRBV7-2	15	few	.
TGTGCCAGCAGCTTGTGGGATAACACCGGGGAGCTGTTTTTT	CASSLWDNTGELFF	TRBJ2-2	TRBV5-8	14	.	.
TGTGCCACCCGGGACGAGCCGGGGGAGACCCAGTACTTC	CATRDEPGETQYF	TRBJ2-5	TRBV6-1	13	.	.
TGCAGTGCTAGCGACACACTTAACTACGAGCAGTACTTC	CSASDTLNYEQYF	TRBJ2-7	TRBV20-1	13	many	.
TGTGCCAGCAGCTCCAGGTTGGGTGAGCAGTTCTTC	CASSSRLGEQFF	TRBJ2-1	TRBV7-9	12	.	.
TGCGCCAGCAGCTTGAGCGGGACAGATATCTCCTATGGCTACACCTTC	CASSLSGTDISYGYTF	TRBJ1-2	TRBV5-1	16	.	TRBD1
TGTGCCAGCAGTGCCTCACAGGGAGGGGGCTATGGCTACACCTTC	CASSASQGGGYGYTF	TRBJ1-2	TRBV2	15	.	.
TGTGCCAGCAGTTATCAGGGGGGACGAGGGAACACTGAAGCTTTCTTT	CASSYQGGRGNTEAFF	TRBJ1-1	TRBV6-6	16	.	TRBD1
TGTGCCAGCAGCCCAGATTCGGGTGCGGCCAACGTCCTGACTTTC	CASSPDSGAANVLTF	TRBJ2-6	TRBV7-2	15	few	.
TGTGCCTGGAGTGTCGGGACGCAAGGGGGTGAAGCTTTCTTT	CAWSVGTQGGEAFF	TRBJ1-1	TRBV30	14	.	.
TGTGCCAGCAGCCGGGAAGAGACCCAGTACTTC	CASSREETQYF	TRBJ2-5	TRBV3-1	11	.	.
TGTGCCAGCAGTTCCCGAACGGGGGGCGTGCAGACCCAGTACTTC	CASSSRTGGVQTQYF	TRBJ2-5	TRBV12-3/TRBV12-4	15	.	.
TGTGCCTGGAGTGTAGGGCCACCGTACGAGCAGTACTTC	CAWSVGPPYEQYF	TRBJ2-7	TRBV30	13	.	.
TGCGCCAGCAGCCAAGAATCGCGGTCCCCCAATTCACCCCTCCACTTT	CASSQESRSPNSPLHF	TRBJ1-6	TRBV4-1	16	.	.
TGCAGTGCTTTAGGACTAGCAAGGTACAATGAGCAGTTCTTC	CSALGLARYNEQFF	TRBJ2-1	TRBV20-1	14	.	TRBD2
TGCGCCAGCAGCCAAGTGTCCAGCGCGGAAGAGACCCAGTACTTC	CASSQVSSAEETQYF	TRBJ2-5	TRBV4-1	15	few	.
TGTGCCAGCAGCCGGAGACAGGGGGCCGGGGAGCTGTTTTTT	CASSRRQGAGELFF	TRBJ2-2	TRBV11-3	14	.	TRBD1
TGCAGCGTTGAAGAGGAGAATCAGCCCCAGCATTTT	CSVEEENQPQHF	TRBJ1-5	TRBV29-1	12	few	.
TGTGCCAGCAGCCAAAATTCACTAGGTGGAGAGACCCAGTACTTC	CASSQNSLGGETQYF	TRBJ2-5	TRBV3-1	15	.	.
TGCAGCGTTCGAAGGACTAGGCGCGATACGCAGTATTTT	CSVRRTRRDTQYF	TRBJ2-3	TRBV29-1	13	.	TRBD2
TGCGCCAGCAGCCATGATGGACAAGGGAGAGGAGAAAAACTGTTTTTT	CASSHDGQGRGEKLFF	TRBJ1-4	TRBV4-1	16	few	.
TGCAGTGCATCGCAGGGGGCTGAAGCTTTCTTT	CSASQGAEAFF	TRBJ1-1	TRBV20-1	11	.	TRBD1
TGTGCCAGCAGTTACTCGAGAGGAAGACCTCCTAGCACAGATACGCAGTATTTT	CASSYSRGRPPSTDTQYF	TRBJ2-3	TRBV6-5	18	many	.
TGCAGTGCTAGTTGGATAAATGGGGCCAACGTCCTGACTTTC	CSASWINGANVLTF	TRBJ2-6	TRBV20-1	14	.	.
TGTGCCAGCAGCGGGGGGCGGAGTACGCAGTATTTT	CASSGGRSTQYF	TRBJ2-3	TRBV3-1	12	few	.
TGCAGCGTTGACATTACAGGGGGCAATGAGCAGTTCTTC	CSVDITGGNEQFF	TRBJ2-1	TRBV29-1	13	few	TRBD1
TGTGCCAGCTCGCTGGGGACAGGGGAGGTGAGGACTGAAGCTTTCTTT	CASSLGTGEVRTEAFF	TRBJ1-1	TRBV18	16	few	TRBD1
TGTGCCAGCAGTCCGGGGGGATATTCGGAAGCTGAAGCTTTCTTT	CASSPGGYSEAEAFF	TRBJ1-1	TRBV2	15	.	.
TGTGCCAGCAGCTTGGTGTCTTTAACAGCTTCCTACAATGAGCAGTTCTTC	CASSLVSLTASYNEQFF	TRBJ2-1	TRBV5-6	17	.	.
TGTGCCAGCAGCTTAGATCGGAGTATTCCCGGGGAGCTGTTTTTT	CASSLDRSIPGELFF	TRBJ2-2	TRBV11-2	15	.	.
TGTGCCAGCAGCTTCCAGCTGAGGCAGTTCTTC	CASSFQLRQFF	TRBJ2-1	TRBV7-2	11	.	.
TGCAGTGCTAGAGCCTCAGATACGCAGTATTTT	CSARASDTQYF	TRBJ2-3	TRBV20-1	11	many	.
TGTGCCAGCACCGTGGGGGAGACCCAGTACTTC	CASTVGETQYF	TRBJ2-5	TRBV2	11	few	.
TGTGCCAGCAGTCCCACTAGCGGGGGTCGGGATACGCAGTATTTT	CASSPTSGGRDTQYF	TRBJ2-3	TRBV12-3/TRBV12-4	15	.	TRBD2
TGCGCCAGCAGCGACTGGAATGAGCAGTTCTTC	CASSDWNEQFF	TRBJ2-1	TRBV5-1	11	many	.
TGCAGCCCAAGAGCCGAACCAGGGGGCCTAACCTTC	CSPRAEPGGLTF	TRBJ1-2	TRBV29-1	12	many	TRBD1
TGTGCCAGCAGCCAAGAGCAGGGGAGCTATGGCTACACCTTC	CASSQEQGSYGYTF	TRBJ1-2	TRBV3-1	14	.	.
TGTGCCGGGACGAACGTGCTACTGAACACTGAAGCTTTCTTT	CAGTNVLLNTEAFF	TRBJ1-1	TRBV2	14	many	.
TGTGCCAGTAGTGCGGGACAGGAGCTTTACGAGCAGTACTTC	CASSAGQELYEQYF	TRBJ2-7	TRBV19	14	few	TRBD1
TGTGCCAGCAGCCTTAATTCCGATTCACCCCTCCACTTT	CASSLNSDSPLHF	TRBJ1-6	TRBV14	13	.	.
TGTGCCAGCAGCTTGTCCATGAGCGGGGATTACGAGCAGTACTTC	CASSLSMSGDYEQYF	TRBJ2-7	TRBV5-4	15	.	TRBD2